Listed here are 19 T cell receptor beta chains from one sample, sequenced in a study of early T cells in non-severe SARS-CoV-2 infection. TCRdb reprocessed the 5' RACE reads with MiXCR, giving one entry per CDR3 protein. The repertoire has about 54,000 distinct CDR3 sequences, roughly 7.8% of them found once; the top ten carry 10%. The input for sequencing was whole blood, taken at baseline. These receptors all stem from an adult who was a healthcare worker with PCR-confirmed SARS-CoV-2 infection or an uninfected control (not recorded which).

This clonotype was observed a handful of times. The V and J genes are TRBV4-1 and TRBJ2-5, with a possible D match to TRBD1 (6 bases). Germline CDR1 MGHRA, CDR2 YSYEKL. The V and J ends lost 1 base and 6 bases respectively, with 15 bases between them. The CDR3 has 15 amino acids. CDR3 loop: CASSQAGQSAKTQYF. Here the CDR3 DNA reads TGCGCCAGCAGCCAAGCCGGACAGAGTGCGAAGACCCAGTACTTC.

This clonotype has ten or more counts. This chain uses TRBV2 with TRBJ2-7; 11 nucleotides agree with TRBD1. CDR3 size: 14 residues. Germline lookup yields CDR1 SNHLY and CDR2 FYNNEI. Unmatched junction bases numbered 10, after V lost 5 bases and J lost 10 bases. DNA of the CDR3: TGTGCCAGCAGTTTGGACAGGGGGCGATGGGAACAGTACTTC. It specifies CASSLDRGRWEQYF.

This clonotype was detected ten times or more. The CDR3 spells CASSDRGTEAYEQYF. CDR3 coding DNA: TGTGCCAGCAGTGACAGGGGGACTGAAGCCTACGAGCAGTACTTC. The V gene is TRBV25-1, the J gene TRBJ2-7, with D maybe TRBD1 (7 bases). V was trimmed by 3 bases and J by 2 bases, leaving 14 bases between them. This CDR3 region has 15 residues. In germline, CDR1 is MGHDK, CDR2 SYGVNS.

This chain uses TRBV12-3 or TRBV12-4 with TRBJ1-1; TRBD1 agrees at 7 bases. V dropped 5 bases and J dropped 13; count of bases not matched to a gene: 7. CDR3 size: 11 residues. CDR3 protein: CASSADRVGFF. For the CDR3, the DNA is TGTGCCAGCAGTGCCGACAGGGTGGGTTTCTTT.

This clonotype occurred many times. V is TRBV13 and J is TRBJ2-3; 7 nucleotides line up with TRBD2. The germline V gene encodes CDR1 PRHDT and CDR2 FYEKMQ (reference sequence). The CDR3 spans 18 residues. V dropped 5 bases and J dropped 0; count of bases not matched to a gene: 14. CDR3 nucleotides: TGTGCCAGCAGCCCTAATTGGGCTAGCGGCCATAGCACAGATACGCAGTATTTT. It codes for CASSPNWASGHSTDTQYF.

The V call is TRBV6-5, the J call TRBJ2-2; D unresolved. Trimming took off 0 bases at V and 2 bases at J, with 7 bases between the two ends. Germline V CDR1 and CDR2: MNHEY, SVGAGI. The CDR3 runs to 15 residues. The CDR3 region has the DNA TGTGCCAGCAGTTACTCGGCCGGAAACACCGGGGAGCTGTTTTTT. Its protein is CASSYSAGNTGELFF.

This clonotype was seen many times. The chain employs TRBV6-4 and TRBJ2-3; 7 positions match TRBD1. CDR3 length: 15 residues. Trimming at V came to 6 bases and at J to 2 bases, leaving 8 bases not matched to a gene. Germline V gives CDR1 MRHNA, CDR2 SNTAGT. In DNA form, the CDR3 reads TGTGCCAGCAGCGCCGGACAGGCAGCCACAGATACGCAGTATTTT. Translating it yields CASSAGQAATDTQYF.

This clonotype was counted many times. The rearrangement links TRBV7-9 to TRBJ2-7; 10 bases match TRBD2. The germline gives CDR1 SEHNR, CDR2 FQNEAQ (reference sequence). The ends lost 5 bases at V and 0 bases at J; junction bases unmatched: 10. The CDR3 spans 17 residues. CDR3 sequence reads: CASSPTSGTLSSYEQYF. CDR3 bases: TGTGCCAGCAGCCCTACTAGCGGGACGTTAAGCTCCTACGAGCAGTACTTC.

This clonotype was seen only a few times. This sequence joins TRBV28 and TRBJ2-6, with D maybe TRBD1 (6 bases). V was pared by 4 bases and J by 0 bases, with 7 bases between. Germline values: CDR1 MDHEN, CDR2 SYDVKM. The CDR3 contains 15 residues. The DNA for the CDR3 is TGTGCCAGCAGTTGGACAGTCTCTGGGGCCAACGTCCTGACTTTC. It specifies CASSWTVSGANVLTF. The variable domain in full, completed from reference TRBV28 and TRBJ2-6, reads DVKVTQSSRYLVKRTGEKVFLECVQDMDHENMFWYRQDPGLGLRLIYFSYDVKMKEKGDIPEGYSVSREKKERFSLILESASTNQTSMYLCASSWTVSGANVLTFGAGSRLTVL.

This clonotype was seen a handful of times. CDR3 amino acids: CASSAGSSYEQYF. CDR3 in DNA: TGTGCCAGCAGCGCCGGTTCCTCCTACGAGCAGTACTTC. The chain joins TRBV7-9 to TRBJ2-7; D remains ambiguous. The CDR3 consists of 13 residues. V was trimmed by 5 bases and J by 0 bases, leaving 8 bases between them. Germline CDR1 and CDR2: SEHNR and FQNEAQ (reference sequence).

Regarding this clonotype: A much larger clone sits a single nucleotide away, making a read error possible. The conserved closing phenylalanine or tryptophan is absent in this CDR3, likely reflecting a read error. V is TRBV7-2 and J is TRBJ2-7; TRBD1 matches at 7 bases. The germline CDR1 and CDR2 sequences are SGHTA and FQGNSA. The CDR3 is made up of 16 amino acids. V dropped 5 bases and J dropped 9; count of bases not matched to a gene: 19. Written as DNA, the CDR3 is TGTGCCAGCAGCAACCGGGACAGAGACGCCATCTTCGGGCAGTACTCC. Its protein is CASSNRDRDAIFGQYS.

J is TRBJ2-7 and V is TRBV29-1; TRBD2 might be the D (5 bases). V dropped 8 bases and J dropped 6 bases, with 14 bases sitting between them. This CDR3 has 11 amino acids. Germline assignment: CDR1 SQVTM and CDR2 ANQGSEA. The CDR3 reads CSTEGGREQYF. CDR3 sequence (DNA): TGCAGCACGGAAGGCGGGCGCGAGCAGTACTTC.

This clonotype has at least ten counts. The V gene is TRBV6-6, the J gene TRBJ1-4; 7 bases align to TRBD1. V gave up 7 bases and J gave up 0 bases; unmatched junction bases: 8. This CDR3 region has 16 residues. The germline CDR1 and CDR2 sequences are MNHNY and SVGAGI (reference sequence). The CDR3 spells CASTRRQGATNEKLFF. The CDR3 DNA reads TGTGCCAGCACCAGAAGACAGGGTGCAACTAATGAAAAACTGTTTTTT.

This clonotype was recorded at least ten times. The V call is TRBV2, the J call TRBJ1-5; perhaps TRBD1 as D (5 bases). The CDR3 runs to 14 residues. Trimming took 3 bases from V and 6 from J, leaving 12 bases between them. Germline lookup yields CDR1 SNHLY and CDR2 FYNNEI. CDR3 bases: TGTGCCAGCAGTGAGATCCAGGGTACTCAGCCCCAGCATTTT. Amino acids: CASSEIQGTQPQHF.

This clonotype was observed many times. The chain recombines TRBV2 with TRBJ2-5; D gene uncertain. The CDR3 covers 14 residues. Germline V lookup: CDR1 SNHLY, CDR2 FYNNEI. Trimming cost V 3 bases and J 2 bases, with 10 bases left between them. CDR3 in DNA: TGTGCCAGCAGTGACCCCGCCGGTCAAGAGACCCAGTACTTC. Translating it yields CASSDPAGQETQYF.

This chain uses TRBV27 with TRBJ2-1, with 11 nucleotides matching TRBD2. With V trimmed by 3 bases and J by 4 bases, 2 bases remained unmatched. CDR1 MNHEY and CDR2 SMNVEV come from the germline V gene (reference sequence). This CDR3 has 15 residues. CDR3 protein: CASSFSGRAYNEQFF. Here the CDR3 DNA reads TGTGCCAGCAGTTTTAGCGGGAGGGCGTACAATGAGCAGTTCTTC.

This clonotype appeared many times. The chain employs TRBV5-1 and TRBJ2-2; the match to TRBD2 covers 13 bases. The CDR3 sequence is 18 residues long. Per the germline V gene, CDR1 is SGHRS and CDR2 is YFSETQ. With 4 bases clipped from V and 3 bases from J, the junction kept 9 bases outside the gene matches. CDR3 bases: TGCGCCAGCAGCGGCAGGACTAGCGGGAGTTATTACACCGGGGAGCTGTTTTTT. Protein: CASSGRTSGSYYTGELFF.

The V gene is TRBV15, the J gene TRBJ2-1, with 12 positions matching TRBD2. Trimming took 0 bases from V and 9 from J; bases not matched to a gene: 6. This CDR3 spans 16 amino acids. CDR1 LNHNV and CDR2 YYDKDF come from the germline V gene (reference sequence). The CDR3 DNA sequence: TGTGCCACCAGCAGAGATCTACTAGCGGGAGGAGTTGAGCAGTTCTTC. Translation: CATSRDLLAGGVEQFF.

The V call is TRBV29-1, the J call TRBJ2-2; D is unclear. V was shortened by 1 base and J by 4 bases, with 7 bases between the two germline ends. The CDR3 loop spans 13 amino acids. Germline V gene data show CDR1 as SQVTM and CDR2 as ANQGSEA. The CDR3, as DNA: TGCAGCGTTGAAGCGGGTGGCACCGGGGAGCTGTTTTTT. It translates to CSVEAGGTGELFF.